The entry below describes one T cell receptor beta chain. What it binds is not known. It was with a sample-barcoded 5' primer and a J-beta primer mix that a second PCR of roughly 7 to 12 cycles was run. MiXCR, applied by TCRdb to the 5' RACE reads, yields one record per CDR3 protein. The data hold approximately 1,100,000 distinct CDR3 sequences, with more than 40% observed a single time. With each sample, at least 5 micrograms of total RNA were extracted. The sample is drawn from a study of blood T cells in healthy people across ages. Germline V CDR1 and CDR2: MDHEN, SYDVKM. The CDR3 totals 14 residues. After removal of 5 bases from V and 6 bases from J, the junction contained 8 bases not matched to a gene. Study-wide results and limits: The CMV status of each donor remained undetermined, and this could have confounded shifts in expanded clonotypes.

The rearrangement uses TRBV28 and TRBJ2-7, with 9 bases fitting TRBD2. The source of this sequence is a woman in her sixties in good health. Material: blood. CDR3 region: CASSHAGGPSEQYF. The CDR3, as DNA: TGTGCCAGCAGTCACGCGGGAGGGCCCAGCGAGCAGTACTTC.